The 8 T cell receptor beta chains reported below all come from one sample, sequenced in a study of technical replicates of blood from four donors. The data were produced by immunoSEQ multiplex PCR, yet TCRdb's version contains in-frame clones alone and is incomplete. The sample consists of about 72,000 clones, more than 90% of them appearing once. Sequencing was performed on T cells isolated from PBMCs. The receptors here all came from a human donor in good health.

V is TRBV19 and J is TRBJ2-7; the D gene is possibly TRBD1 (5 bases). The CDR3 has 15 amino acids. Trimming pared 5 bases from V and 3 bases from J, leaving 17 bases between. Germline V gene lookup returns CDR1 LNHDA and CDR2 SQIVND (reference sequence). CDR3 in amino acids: CASSPRQGSFYEQYF. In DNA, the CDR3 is TGTGCCAGTAGTCCCCGTCAGGGTAGTTTCTACGAGCAGTACTTC.

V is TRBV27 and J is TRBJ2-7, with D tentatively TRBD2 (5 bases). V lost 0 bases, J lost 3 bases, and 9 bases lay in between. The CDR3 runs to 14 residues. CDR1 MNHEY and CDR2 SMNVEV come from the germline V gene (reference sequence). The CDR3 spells CASSLSGGDYEQYF. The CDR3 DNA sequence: TGTGCCAGCAGTTTATCTGGAGGAGACTACGAGCAGTACTTC.

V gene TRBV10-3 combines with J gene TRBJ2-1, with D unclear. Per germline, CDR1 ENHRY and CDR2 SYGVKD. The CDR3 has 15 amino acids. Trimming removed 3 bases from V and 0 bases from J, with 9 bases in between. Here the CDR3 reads CAISDSLRSYNEQFF. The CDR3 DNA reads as TGTGCCATCAGTGATTCCCTTCGCTCCTACAATGAGCAGTTCTTC.

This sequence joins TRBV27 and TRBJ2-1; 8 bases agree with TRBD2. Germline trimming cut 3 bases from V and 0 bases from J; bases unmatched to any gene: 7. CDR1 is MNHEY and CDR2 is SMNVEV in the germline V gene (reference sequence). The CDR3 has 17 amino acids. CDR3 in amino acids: CASSFQRGKSSYNEQFF. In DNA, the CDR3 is TGTGCCAGCAGTTTCCAGCGGGGGAAAAGCTCCTACAATGAGCAGTTCTTC.

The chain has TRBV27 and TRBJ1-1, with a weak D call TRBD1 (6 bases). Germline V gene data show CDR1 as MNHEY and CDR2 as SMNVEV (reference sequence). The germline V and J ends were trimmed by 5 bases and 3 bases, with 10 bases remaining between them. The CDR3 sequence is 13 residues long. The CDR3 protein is CASSPQGYTEAFF. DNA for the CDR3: TGTGCCAGCAGTCCACAGGGCTACACTGAAGCTTTCTTT.

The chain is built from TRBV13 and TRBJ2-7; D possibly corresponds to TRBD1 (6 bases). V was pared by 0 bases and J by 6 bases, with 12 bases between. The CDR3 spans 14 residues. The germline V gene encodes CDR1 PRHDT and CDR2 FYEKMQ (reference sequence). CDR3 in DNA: TGTGCCAGCAGCTTAGGTCAGGGGTGGGTCGAGCAGTACTTC. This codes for CASSLGQGWVEQYF.

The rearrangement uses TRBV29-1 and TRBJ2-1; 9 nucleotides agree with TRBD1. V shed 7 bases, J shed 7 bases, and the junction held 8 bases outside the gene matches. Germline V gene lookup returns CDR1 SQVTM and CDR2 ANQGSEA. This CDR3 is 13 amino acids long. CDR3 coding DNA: TGCAGCGCCGGACAGGGGCCAACTAATGAGCAGTTCTTC. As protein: CSAGQGPTNEQFF.

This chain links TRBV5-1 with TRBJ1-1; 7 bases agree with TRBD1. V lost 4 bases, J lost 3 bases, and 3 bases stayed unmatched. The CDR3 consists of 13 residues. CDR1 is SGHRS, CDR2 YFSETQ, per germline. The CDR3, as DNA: TGCGCCAGCAGCAGGGACAGTTACACTGAAGCTTTCTTT. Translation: CASSRDSYTEAFF.